This TCR beta chain was identified in a study of human T cells and chemical hapten exposure. Across the whole study: Across its roughly 25 weeks, the study gave patients weekly diphenylcyclopropenone doses to the scalp. Small volume differences among pooled libraries mainly caused per-sample TCR yield variation. Affected patients, primarily female, had alopecia areata, totalis or universalis.

This clonotype was seen a handful of times. Trimming left V 2 bases short and J 10 bases short, with 16 bases between. Germline CDR1 and CDR2: SGHRS and YFSETQ. This CDR3 region has 14 residues. What the library attached to individual cDNA molecules were unique molecular identifiers. TCRdb independently ran MiXCR on the RACE reads; one entry per CDR3 protein. The sample holds roughly 50,000 distinct CDR3 sequences, approximately 11% seen once. Time point indicated: patch test 1, 2 weeks after DPC sensitization. Regarding treatment: therapeutic diphenylcyclopropenone sensitization with weekly scalp DPC. Total RNA came from unfractionated whole blood.

Sequencing used whole blood, obtained in connection with sensitization to the hapten diphenylcyclopropenone (DPC). This receptor was identified in a middle-aged woman with alopecia areata. Some clones in this sample may be carry-over from other donors' samples. The chain has TRBV5-1 and TRBJ2-1, with a tentative D call TRBD2 (6 bases). DNA of the CDR3: TGCGCCAGCAGCTTTGAGGACGGGAGTCAGGAGCAGTTCTTC. This gives the protein CASSFEDGSQEQFF.